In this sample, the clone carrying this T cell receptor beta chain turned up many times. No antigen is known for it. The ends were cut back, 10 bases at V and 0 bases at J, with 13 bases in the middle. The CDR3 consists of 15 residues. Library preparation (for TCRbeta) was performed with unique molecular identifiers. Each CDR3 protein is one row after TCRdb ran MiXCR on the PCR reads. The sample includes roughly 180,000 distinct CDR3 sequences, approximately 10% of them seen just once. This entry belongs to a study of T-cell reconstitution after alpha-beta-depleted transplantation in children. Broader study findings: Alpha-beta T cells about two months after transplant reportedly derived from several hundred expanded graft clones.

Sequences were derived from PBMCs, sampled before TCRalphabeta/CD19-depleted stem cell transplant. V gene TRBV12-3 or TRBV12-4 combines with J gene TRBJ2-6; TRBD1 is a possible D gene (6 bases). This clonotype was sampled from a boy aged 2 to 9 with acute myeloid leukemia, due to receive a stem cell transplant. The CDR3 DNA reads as TGTGCCACCTCCGGACAGCTCTCTGGGGCCAACGTCCTGACTTTC. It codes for CATSGQLSGANVLTF.